Listed here are 21 T cell receptor beta chains from one sample, sequenced in a study of T cells in women clearing cervical HPV infection. Sequencing was performed with immunoSEQ multiplex PCR; in TCRdb, only in-frame clones are kept and a portion is missing. The ten top clones account for 4.5% to 6%, within a sample of about 22,000 clones. Material for sequencing was blood buffy coat. The receptors shown here come from a woman between 18 and 70 years old with a cervical HPV16 infection that either progressed to CIN3+ or cleared (not recorded which).

Points on this clone: With the read ending 3 residues before the CDR3 end, the germline J gene is used to fill in that end. The gene calls are TRBV7-9 and TRBJ1-4; D gene ambiguous. Trimming shortened V by 0 bases and J by 4 bases, and 9 bases separated the two germline ends. Looked up from germline, CDR1 is SEHNR and CDR2 is FQNEAQ (reference sequence). CDR3 length equals 15 residues. CDR3 DNA, as far as it was read: TGTGCCAGCAGCTTAGCGCTGGGCAGTAATGAAAAA. Translating it yields CASSLALGSNEK. The whole CDR3 protein reads CASSLALGSNEKLFF.

Points on this clone: The missing CDR3 end, 3 residues past where the read stops, is filled in from the germline J gene. V and J are TRBV12-5 and TRBJ1-1; 7 bases line up with TRBD1. Germline lookup yields CDR1 LGHNT and CDR2 FRNRAP. V shed 1 base, J shed 5 bases, and the junction held 7 bases outside the gene matches. The CDR3 length is 15 residues. The DNA read from the CDR3 is TGTGCTAGTGGTTTGGGACAGGGTTACTTAACTGAA. Protein product: CASGLGQGYLTE. The complete CDR3 reads CASGLGQGYLTEAFF. Full variable domain (remainder filled in from reference TRBV12-5 and TRBJ1-1): DARVTQTPRHKVTEMGQEVTMRCQPILGHNTVFWYRQTMMQGLELLAYFRNRAPLDDSGMPKDRFSAEMPDATLATLKIQPSEPRDSAVYFCASGLGQGYLTEAFFGQGTRLTVV.

With regard to this clone: The read terminates 3 residues ahead of where the CDR3 ends, so the germline J gene completes it. The chain links TRBV30 to TRBJ2-2, with 10 bases matching TRBD2. With V trimmed by 1 base and J by 6 bases, 5 bases remained unmatched. The CDR3 is 15 residues long. Germline V CDR1 and CDR2: GTSNPN, SVGIG (reference sequence). The CDR3 region is CAWSEWLAGAGELFF. The CDR3 DNA, read in part, is TGTGCCTGGAGTGAATGGCTAGCGGGAGCCGGGGAG. Supplemented by reference TRBV30 and TRBJ2-2, the full variable domain reads SQTIHQWPATLVQPVGSPLSLECTVEGTSNPNLYWYRQAAGRGLQLLFYSVGIGQISSEVPQNLSASRPQDRQFILSSKKLLLSDSGFYLCAWSEWLAGAGELFFGEGSRLTVL.

On this clone: The read finishes 3 residues shy of the CDR3 end, and the germline J gene is used to complete it. The chain links TRBV18 to TRBJ2-7; TRBD1 is a possible D gene (5 bases). The CDR3 is 13 amino acids. Trimming pared 1 base from V and 5 bases from J, leaving 9 bases between. CDR1 and CDR2 (germline): KGHSH, LQKENI. CDR3 loop: CASSPRQIDEQYF. CDR3 bases read: TGTGCCAGCTCACCACGACAGATTGACGAG.

By frequency, this clone is medium-sized. The read ends 3 residues before the CDR3 terminus; that terminus is restored from the germline J gene. The V call is TRBV6-2 or TRBV6-3, the J call TRBJ2-3; 12 bases agree with TRBD2. Germline V gene sequence: CDR1 MNHEY, CDR2 SVGEGT. This CDR3 has 16 amino acids. V gave up 2 bases and J gave up 3 bases; unmatched junction bases: 3. CDR3 region: CASSYPSGGATDTQYF. Partial CDR3 DNA: TGTGCCAGCAGTTACCCTAGCGGGGGGGCAACAGATACG.

CDR3 bases read: TGTGCCAGCAGCTACCAGGGTTCCCAAGAGACC. Its protein is CASSYQGSQET. The whole CDR3 reads CASSYQGSQETQYF. The rearrangement uses TRBV5-6 and TRBJ2-5, with a possible D match to TRBD1 (5 bases). The read ends 3 residues shy of where the CDR3 ends; the end is completed using the germline J gene. Germline-derived CDR1 and CDR2 are SGHDT and YYEEEE. V dropped 3 bases and J dropped 1 base, with 10 bases sitting between them. The CDR3 extends over 14 amino acids.

On this clone: The read is 3 residues too short to cover the CDR3 end, so that end is filled in from the germline J gene. V gene TRBV30 combines with J gene TRBJ2-7; D is perhaps TRBD1 (6 bases). CDR1 and CDR2 from the germline V gene are GTSNPN and SVGIG (reference sequence). The CDR3 is 16 residues long. The V and J ends lost 0 bases and 2 bases respectively, with 17 bases between them. The sequenced CDR3 bases are TGTGCCTGGAGTGTACTGAAGGCAGGGGACCCCTACGAG. Translated, it gives CAWSVLKAGDPYE. The entire CDR3 protein is CAWSVLKAGDPYEQYF.

With regard to this clone: The read falls 3 residues short of the CDR3 end, and the missing part is taken from the germline J gene. V usage is TRBV5-1 and J usage is TRBJ2-2; TRBD1 is a possible D gene (5 bases). CDR1 is SGHRS, CDR2 YFSETQ, per germline. CDR3 length equals 17 residues. The CDR3 protein is CASSAHSAGSTNEKLFF. Partial CDR3 DNA: TGCGCCAGCAGCGCACATTCCGCAGGGTCAACTAATGAAAAG.

CDR3 region: CAWDSGVRNTEAFF. The sequenced part of the CDR3 DNA is TGTGCCTGGGACAGTGGGGTGAGGAACACTGAA. The V gene is TRBV30, the J gene TRBJ1-1; D may be TRBD1 (5 bases). Read sequence stops 3 residues before the CDR3 end, and the germline J gene provides the missing end. CDR1 and CDR2 from the germline V gene are GTSNPN and SVGIG (reference sequence). V dropped 5 bases and J dropped 1 base, with 14 bases sitting between them. This CDR3 is 14 amino acids long.

The CDR3 bases that were read are TGTGCCTGGAGTGAGGAGGGGAATTCACCC. Its protein is CAWSEEGNSP. The CDR3 in its entirety is CAWSEEGNSPLHF. The V gene is TRBV30, the J gene TRBJ1-6, with a tentative D call TRBD1 (5 bases). The DNA ends 3 residues before the CDR3 does, and the rest of the CDR3 is filled in from the germline J gene. V was trimmed by 1 base and J by 7 bases, leaving 8 bases between them. CDR3 length: 13 amino acids. Germline V gene sequence: CDR1 GTSNPN, CDR2 SVGIG (reference sequence).

As for this clone: The read halts 3 residues ahead of the CDR3 end, with the missing end drawn from the germline J gene. The V gene is TRBV6-1, the J gene TRBJ2-1; 7 nucleotides align to TRBD2. Germline CDR1 reads MNHNS; CDR2 reads SASEGT. The CDR3 runs 15 residues. V was clipped by 2 bases and J by 6 bases; unmatched bases: 7. CDR3 in amino acids: CASSELGLGVNEQFF. The DNA read from the CDR3 is TGTGCCAGCAGTGAACTCGGACTAGGGGTCAATGAG.

A remark on this clone: The CDR3 end falls 3 residues outside the read, so it is completed with the germline J gene. The gene calls are TRBV29-1 and TRBJ1-4; TRBD1 matches 7 bases. The germline gives CDR1 SQVTM, CDR2 ANQGSEA. The CDR3 is 15 amino acids. Germline trimming cut 4 bases from V and 5 bases from J; bases unmatched to any gene: 10. Partial CDR3 DNA: TGCAGCGTTGGCCGTACAGGGGCGGGGAATGAAAAA. Translation gives CSVGRTGAGNEK. The full CDR3 reads CSVGRTGAGNEKLFF.

In regard to this clone: An end of the junction differs from the germline gene, which may be a read error. With the read ending 3 residues before the CDR3 end, the germline J gene is used to fill in that end. Other DNA sequences from this sample encode an identical CDR3 as well. The chain uses TRBV19 and TRBJ2-3; 8 bases line up with TRBD2. Germline loops: CDR1 LNHDA, CDR2 SQIVND (reference sequence). This CDR3 comprises 16 residues. The sequenced part of the CDR3 DNA is TGTGCCAGTAGTCAAATAGCGGGATCGGGCACGGATACG. Translated: CASSQIAGSGTDT. In full, the CDR3 is CASSQIAGSGTDTQYF.

As to this clone: The CDR3 extends 3 residues past the end of the read, so its final part is completed from the germline J gene. The chain carries TRBV6-4 and TRBJ1-2, with a weak D call TRBD1 (5 bases). CDR1 and CDR2 (germline): MRHNA, SNTAGT. The CDR3 is 16 residues long. Trimming removed 0 bases at V and 3 bases at J, with 14 bases between. CDR3 in amino acids: CASSDSGSPGHYGYTF. The sequenced part of the CDR3 DNA is TGTGCCAGCAGTGACTCTGGGTCTCCAGGGCACTATGGC.

Notes on this clone: The read finishes 3 residues shy of the CDR3 end, and the germline J gene is used to complete it. This chain joins TRBV4-1 and TRBJ2-7; TRBD1 matches 10 bases. Germline trimming cut 4 bases from V and 2 bases from J; bases unmatched to any gene: 8. CDR1 is MGHRA and CDR2 is YSYEKL in the germline V gene. The CDR3 consists of 16 residues. The DNA read from the CDR3 is TGCGCCAGCAGCCCAACTCGACAGGGGGCTCCCTACGAG. It specifies CASSPTRQGAPYE. The complete CDR3 reads CASSPTRQGAPYEQYF.

Comment on this clone: The read terminates 3 residues ahead of where the CDR3 ends, so the germline J gene completes it. This rearrangement joins TRBV30 to TRBJ1-3, with D possibly matching TRBD1 (6 bases). The CDR3 length is 13 residues. CDR1 GTSNPN and CDR2 SVGIG come from the germline V gene (reference sequence). V was shortened by 4 bases and J by 3 bases, with 10 bases between the two germline ends. The CDR3 region is CAWNGGSGNTIYF. The sequenced CDR3 bases are TGTGCCTGGAATGGGGGCAGTGGAAACACC.

The DNA read from the CDR3 is TGTGCCAGCACGGTAACCCAAACCGGGGAG. Residues: CASTVTQTGE. The whole CDR3 sequence is CASTVTQTGELFF. The rearrangement joins TRBV6-2 or TRBV6-3 to TRBJ2-2, with D unclear. The read terminates 3 residues ahead of where the CDR3 ends, so the germline J gene completes it. The CDR3 runs to 13 residues. Trimming took 7 bases from V and 5 from J, leaving 11 bases between them. CDR1 MNHEY and CDR2 SVGEGT come from the germline V gene.

Frequency places this clone as medium-sized. The CDR3 end is not reached by the read, which stops 3 residues before it; the germline J gene fills it in. The V gene is TRBV18, the J gene TRBJ2-3; D gene ambiguous. Trimming took 3 bases from V and 1 from J, leaving 14 bases between them. This CDR3 is 16 amino acids long. CDR1 and CDR2 from the germline V gene are KGHSH and LQKENI. The chain's CDR3 is CASSPSGVPGTDTQYF. Partial CDR3 DNA: TGTGCCAGCTCACCGTCCGGTGTTCCTGGCACAGATACG.

Concerning this clone: The observed sequence ends 3 residues before the CDR3 terminus, with the missing tail filled in from the germline J gene. Distinct nucleotide sequences in the sample also encode this CDR3. The J gene is TRBJ1-2, the V gene TRBV30; tentative D call: TRBD1 (6 bases). Deletions cut 6 bases from V and 6 bases from J, with 11 bases between. CDR1 and CDR2 (germline): GTSNPN, SVGIG (reference sequence). This CDR3 contains 11 residues. The CDR3 region is CACTGSDGYTF. The covered CDR3 bases are TGTGCCTGTACAGGGTCAGATGGC.

In regard to this clone: Read data end 3 residues before the CDR3 end; the end is taken from the germline J gene. The V gene is TRBV18, the J gene TRBJ2-2; TRBD1 agrees at 9 bases. Germline CDR1 reads KGHSH; CDR2 reads LQKENI. CDR3 length equals 14 residues. The CDR3 reads CASSRDREGEKLFF. Incomplete CDR3 DNA: TGTGCCAGCTCACGGGACAGGGAGGGTGAAAAG.

CDR3 DNA, as far as it was read: TGCGCCAGCAGCCCGACAGGGGTCTACGAG. Encoded protein: CASSPTGVYE. From start to end, the CDR3 is CASSPTGVYEQYF. The chain is built from TRBV10-1 and TRBJ2-7; 8 bases match TRBD1. Coverage ceases 3 residues before the CDR3 finishes, and the germline J gene fills in the end. Germline V gene lookup returns CDR1 WNHNN and CDR2 SYGVQD (reference sequence). The CDR3 sequence is 13 residues long. Trimming cost V 6 bases and J 3 bases; bases outside gene matches: 4.